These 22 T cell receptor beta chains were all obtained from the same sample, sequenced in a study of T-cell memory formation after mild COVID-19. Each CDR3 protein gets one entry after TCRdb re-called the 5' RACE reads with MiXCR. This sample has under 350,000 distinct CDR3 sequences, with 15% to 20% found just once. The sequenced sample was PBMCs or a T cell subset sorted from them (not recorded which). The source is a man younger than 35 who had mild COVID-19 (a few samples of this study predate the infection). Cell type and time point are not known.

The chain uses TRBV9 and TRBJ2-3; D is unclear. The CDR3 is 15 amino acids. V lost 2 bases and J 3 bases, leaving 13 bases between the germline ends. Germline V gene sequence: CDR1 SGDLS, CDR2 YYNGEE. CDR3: CASSVGAGVTDTQYF. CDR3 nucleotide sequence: TGTGCCAGCAGCGTCGGCGCCGGAGTGACAGATACGCAGTATTTT.

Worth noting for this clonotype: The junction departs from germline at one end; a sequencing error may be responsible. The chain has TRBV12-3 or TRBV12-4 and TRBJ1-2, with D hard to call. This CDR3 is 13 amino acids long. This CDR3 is CASSFNSLRCYSF. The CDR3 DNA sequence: TGTGCCAGCAGTTTTAACAGCTTGAGGTGCTACTCCTTC.

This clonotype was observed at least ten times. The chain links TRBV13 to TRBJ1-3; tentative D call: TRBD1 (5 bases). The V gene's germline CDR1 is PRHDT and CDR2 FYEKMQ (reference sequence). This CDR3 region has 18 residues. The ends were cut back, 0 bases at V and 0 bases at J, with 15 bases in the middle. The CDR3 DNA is TGTGCCAGCAGCTTAGGCCAGGGTTTGGAATACTCTGGAAACACCATATATTTT. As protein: CASSLGQGLEYSGNTIYF. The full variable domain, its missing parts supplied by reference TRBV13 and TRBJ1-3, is AAGVIQSPRHLIKEKRETATLKCYPIPRHDTVYWYQQGPGQDPQFLISFYEKMQSDKGSIPDRFSAQQFSDYHSELNMSSLELGDSALYFCASSLGQGLEYSGNTIYFGEGSWLTVV.

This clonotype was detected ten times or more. CDR3 protein: CASSQGQGTLGYF. The CDR3 nucleotides are TGTGCCAGCAGCCAAGGACAGGGCACCCTCGGATACTTC. The V call is TRBV14, the J call TRBJ2-4, with 7 bases fitting TRBD1. Germline CDR1 reads SGHDN; CDR2 reads FVKESK. This CDR3 spans 13 amino acids. V trimming: 1 base; J trimming: 16 bases; junction bases outside the gene matches: 10. The full variable domain, with the rest looked up from reference TRBV14 and TRBJ2-4, is EAGVTQFPSHSVIEKGQTVTLRCDPISGHDNLYWYRRVMGKEIKFLLHFVKESKQDESGMPNNRFLAERTGGTYSTLKVQPAELEDSGVYFCASSQGQGTLGYFGAGTRLSVL.

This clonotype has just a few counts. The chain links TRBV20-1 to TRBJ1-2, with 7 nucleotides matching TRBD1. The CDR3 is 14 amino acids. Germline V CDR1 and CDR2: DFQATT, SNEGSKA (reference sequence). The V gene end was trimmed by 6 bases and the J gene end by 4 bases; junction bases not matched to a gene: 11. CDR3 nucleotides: TGCAGTGCCGGGTCGGGCGCAGGGGGCTATGGCTACACCTTC. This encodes CSAGSGAGGYGYTF.

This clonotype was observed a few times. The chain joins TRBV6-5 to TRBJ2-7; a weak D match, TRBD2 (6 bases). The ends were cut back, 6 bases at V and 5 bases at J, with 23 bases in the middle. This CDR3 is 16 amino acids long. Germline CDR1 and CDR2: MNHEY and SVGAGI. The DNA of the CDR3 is TGTGCCAGCAGCTCTCGTACCCCCGCGGGGAGCCACGAGCAGTACGTC. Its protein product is CASSSRTPAGSHEQYV.

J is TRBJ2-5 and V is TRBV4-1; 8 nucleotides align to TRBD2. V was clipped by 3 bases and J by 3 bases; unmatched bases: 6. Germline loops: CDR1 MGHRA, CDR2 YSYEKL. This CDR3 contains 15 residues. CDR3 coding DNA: TGCGCCAGCAGCCAGGCGCTAGCGGGTAAAGAGACCCAGTACTTC. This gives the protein CASSQALAGKETQYF.

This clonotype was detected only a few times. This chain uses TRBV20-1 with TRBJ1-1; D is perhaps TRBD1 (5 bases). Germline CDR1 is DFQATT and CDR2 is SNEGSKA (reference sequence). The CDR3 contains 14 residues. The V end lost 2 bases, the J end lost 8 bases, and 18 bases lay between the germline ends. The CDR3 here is CSARQGRGAAEAFF. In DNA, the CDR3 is TGCAGTGCTAGACAGGGTAGGGGAGCCGCGGAAGCTTTCTTT.

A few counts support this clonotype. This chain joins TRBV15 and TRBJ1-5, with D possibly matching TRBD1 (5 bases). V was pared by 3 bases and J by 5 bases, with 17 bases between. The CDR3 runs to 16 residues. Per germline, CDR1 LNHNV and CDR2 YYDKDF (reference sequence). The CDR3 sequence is CATSSVRAGWYQPQHF. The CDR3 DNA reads TGTGCCACCAGCAGTGTGAGGGCAGGGTGGTATCAGCCCCAGCATTTT. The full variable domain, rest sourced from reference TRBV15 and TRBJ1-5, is DAMVIQNPRYQVTQFGKPVTLSCSQTLNHNVMYWYQQKSSQAPKLLFHYYDKDFNNEADTPDNFQSRRPNTSFCFLDIRSPGLGDTAMYLCATSSVRAGWYQPQHFGDGTRLSIL.

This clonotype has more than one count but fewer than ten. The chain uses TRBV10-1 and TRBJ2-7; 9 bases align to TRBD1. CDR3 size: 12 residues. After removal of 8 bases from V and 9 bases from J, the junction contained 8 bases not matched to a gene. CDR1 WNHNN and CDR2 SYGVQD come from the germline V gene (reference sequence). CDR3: CASRPTGQGQYV. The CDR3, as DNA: TGCGCCAGCCGCCCAACGGGACAGGGGCAGTACGTC.

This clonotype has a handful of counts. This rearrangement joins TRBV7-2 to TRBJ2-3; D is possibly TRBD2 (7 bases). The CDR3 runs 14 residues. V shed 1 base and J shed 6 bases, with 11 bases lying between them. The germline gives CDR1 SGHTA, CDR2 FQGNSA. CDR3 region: CASSLGTRGDTQYF. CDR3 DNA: TGTGCCAGCAGCTTAGGGACTAGGGGGGATACGCAGTATTTT.

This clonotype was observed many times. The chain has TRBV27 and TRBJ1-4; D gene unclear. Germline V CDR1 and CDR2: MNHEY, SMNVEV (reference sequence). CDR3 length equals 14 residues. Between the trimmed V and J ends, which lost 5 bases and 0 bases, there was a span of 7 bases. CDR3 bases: TGTGCCAGCAGTCCGGGATCAACTAATGAAAAACTGTTTTTT. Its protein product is CASSPGSTNEKLFF.

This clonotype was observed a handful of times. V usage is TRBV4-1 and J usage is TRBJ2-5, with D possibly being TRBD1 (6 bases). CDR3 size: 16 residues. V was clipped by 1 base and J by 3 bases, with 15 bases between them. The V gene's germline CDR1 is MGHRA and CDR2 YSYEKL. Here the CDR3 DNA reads TGCGCCAGCAGCCAAGGGTCATCAGAGGGGGAAGAGACCCAGTACTTC. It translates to CASSQGSSEGEETQYF.

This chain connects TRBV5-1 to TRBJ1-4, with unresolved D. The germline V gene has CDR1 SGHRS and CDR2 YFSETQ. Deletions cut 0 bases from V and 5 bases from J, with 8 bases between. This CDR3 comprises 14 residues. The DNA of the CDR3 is TGCGCCAGCAGCTTGGCCGCAGGAAATGAAAAACTGTTTTTT. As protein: CASSLAAGNEKLFF.

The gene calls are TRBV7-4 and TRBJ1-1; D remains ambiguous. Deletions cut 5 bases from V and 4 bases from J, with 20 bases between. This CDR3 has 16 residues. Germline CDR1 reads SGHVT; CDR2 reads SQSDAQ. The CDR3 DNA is TGTGCCAGCAGCGAGTTAAAAACCCCGGCACCCACTGAAGCTTTCTTT. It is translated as CASSELKTPAPTEAFF.

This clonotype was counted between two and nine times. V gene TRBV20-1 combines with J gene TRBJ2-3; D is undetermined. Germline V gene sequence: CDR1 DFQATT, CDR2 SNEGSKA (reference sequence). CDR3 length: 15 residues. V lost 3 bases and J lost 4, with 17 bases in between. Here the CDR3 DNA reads TGCAGTGCTAGGGAGCCGGACGCGCGACCAGATACGCAGTATTTT. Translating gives CSAREPDARPDTQYF.

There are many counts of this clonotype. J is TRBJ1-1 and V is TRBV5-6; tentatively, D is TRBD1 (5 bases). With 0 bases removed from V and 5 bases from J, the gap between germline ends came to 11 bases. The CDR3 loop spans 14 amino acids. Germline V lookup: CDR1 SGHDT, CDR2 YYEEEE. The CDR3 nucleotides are TGTGCCAGCAGCTTGGATCAGGGTCGAACTGAAGCTTTCTTT. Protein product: CASSLDQGRTEAFF.

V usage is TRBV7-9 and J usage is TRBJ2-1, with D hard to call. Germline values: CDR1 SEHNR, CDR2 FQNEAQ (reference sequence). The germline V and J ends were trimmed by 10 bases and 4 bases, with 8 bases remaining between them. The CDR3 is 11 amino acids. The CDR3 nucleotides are TGTGCCACCCCCCTTTACAATGAGCAGTTCTTC. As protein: CATPLYNEQFF.

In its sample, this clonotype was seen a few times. CDR3 residues: CASSLQGHSTEAFF. In nucleotides, the CDR3 is TGTGCCAGCAGCCTACAGGGACACAGCACTGAAGCTTTCTTT. V gene TRBV7-3 combines with J gene TRBJ1-1; D is perhaps TRBD1 (6 bases). In germline, CDR1 is SGHTA, CDR2 FQGTGA. This CDR3 region has 14 residues. V lost 5 bases to trimming and J lost 4 bases, with 14 bases between them.

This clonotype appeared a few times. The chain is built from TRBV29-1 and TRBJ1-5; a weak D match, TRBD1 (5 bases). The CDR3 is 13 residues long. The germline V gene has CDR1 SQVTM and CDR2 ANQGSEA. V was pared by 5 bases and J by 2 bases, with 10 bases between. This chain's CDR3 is CSVLVQGNQPQHF. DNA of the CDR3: TGCAGCGTTTTGGTACAGGGCAATCAGCCCCAGCATTTT.

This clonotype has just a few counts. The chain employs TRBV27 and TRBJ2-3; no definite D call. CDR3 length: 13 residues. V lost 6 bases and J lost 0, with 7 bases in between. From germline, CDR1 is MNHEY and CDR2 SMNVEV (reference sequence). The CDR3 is CASSLLSTDTQYF. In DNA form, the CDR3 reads TGTGCCAGCAGCTTGCTGAGCACAGATACGCAGTATTTT.

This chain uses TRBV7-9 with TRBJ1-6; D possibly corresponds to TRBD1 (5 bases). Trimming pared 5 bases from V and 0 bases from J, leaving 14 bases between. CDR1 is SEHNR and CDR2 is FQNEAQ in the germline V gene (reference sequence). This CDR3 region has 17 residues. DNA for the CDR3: TGTGCCAGCAGCGCCGGGGGATTGAGCTCCTATAATTCACCCCTCCACTTT. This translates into CASSAGGLSSYNSPLHF.